This T cell receptor beta chain came from a study of OX40 agonist ivuxolimab in advanced cancers. Study-level background: Ivuxolimab was a fully human IgG2 agonistic monoclonal antibody targeting the costimulatory receptor OX40 (CD134). Intravenous ivuxolimab was administered to patients every 2 weeks at six dose levels: 0.01, 0.1, 0.3, 1.5, 3 and 10 mg/kg. Of the roughly 54 patients in dose escalation, 19 had hepatocellular carcinoma, approximately 15 had melanoma, 9 had renal cell carcinoma and 9 had head and neck cancer. The dose-escalation cohort was roughly 83% male with a mean age of about 54 years, ranging from roughly 23 to 80. Patients were allowed to have had prior anti-PD-1, anti-PD-L1 or anti-CTLA-4 therapy, and around 41% of the dose-escalation patients had previously received checkpoint inhibitors. Partial responses occurred in three dose-escalation patients: two with cutaneous melanoma and one with hepatocellular carcinoma. The point of sequencing TCRbeta in the periphery was to test whether ivuxolimab changed TCR sequence diversity and drove clonal T-cell expansion. The paper reports the monotherapy dose-escalation portion (N of about 50 patients) of the phase I ivuxolimab trial.

This clone was found once. Its antigen target is currently unknown. No quality values exist for individual bases; no much larger clone is one base distant. Patients with autoimmune disease history or receiving systemic immunosuppression were excluded from the trial. In every dose cohort, peripheral blood was drawn for TCR sequencing at baseline, cycle 4 day 1, and cycle 7 day 1. Samples were obtained from an open-label, multicenter, first-in-human phase I dose-escalation trial of ivuxolimab. The trial enrolled adults with locally advanced or metastatic head and neck squamous cell, hepatocellular, melanoma or renal cell carcinoma. Before TCR sequencing, CD4+ and CD8+ T cells were separately sorted from peripheral blood. On the study overall, not on this receptor specifically: Antigen specificity was not determined for the clonally expanded peripheral T cells. Low levels of normalized T-cell clonal expansion were also seen in some patients who did not respond. In partial responders in the 0.1-3.0 mg/kg groups, normalized peripheral clonal expansion was found to be among the lowest, especially among CD8+ T cells. Clonal expansion of both CD4+ and CD8+ blood T cells was observed from baseline to week 6 at doses 0.1 to 3.0 mg/kg. On average, CD8+ T cells showed more expanded clones than CD4+ T cells after ivuxolimab.

The CDR3 holds 15 amino acids from the cysteine to the phenylalanine. The entry retains the CDR3 DNA only, 45 bases that are in frame from base 1. CDR1 and CDR2 were assigned from the germline V gene as SGHTA and FQGNSA. V is cut back by 5 bases and J by 2 bases, with 9 bases in the junction unmatched. Genomic DNA was isolated from the sorted cells so that the TCRbeta CDR3 region could be sequenced. The immunoSEQ Assay was used for sequencing of TCRbeta CDR3 regions. Sourced from immuneACCESS, this table was stored by TCRdb with only in-frame sequences that have V and J called. A share of the clones is absent; for the studies checked, an unresolved V gene accounts for under half, and the remainder has no known explanation. For this sample the table gives 25,000 to 30,000 clones, of which almost 80% were detected only once. Over 8.5% of the sample is taken by the ten largest.

The TCR sequence derives from an adult with an advanced solid tumor such as melanoma, head and neck, liver or kidney cancer. The chain is made from TRBV7-2 and TRBJ2-7; TRBD1 lines up with 7 middle nucleotides. Material: CD4+ or CD8+ T cells sorted from blood, obtained in a trial of the OX40 agonist ivuxolimab. CDR3 reads: CASSPGLDRPYEQYF. The bases are TGTGCCAGCAGCCCGGGCTTGGACAGGCCCTACGAGCAGTACTTC.